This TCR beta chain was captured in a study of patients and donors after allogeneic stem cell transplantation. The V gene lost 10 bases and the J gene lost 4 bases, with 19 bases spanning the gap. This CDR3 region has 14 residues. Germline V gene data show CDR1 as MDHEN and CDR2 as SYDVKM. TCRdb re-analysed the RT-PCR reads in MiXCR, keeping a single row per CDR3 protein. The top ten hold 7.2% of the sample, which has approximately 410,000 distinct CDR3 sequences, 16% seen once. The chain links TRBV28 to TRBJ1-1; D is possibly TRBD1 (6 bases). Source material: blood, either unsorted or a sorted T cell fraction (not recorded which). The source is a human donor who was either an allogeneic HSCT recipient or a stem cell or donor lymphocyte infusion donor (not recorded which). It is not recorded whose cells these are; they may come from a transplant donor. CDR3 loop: CATLGGALGTEAFF. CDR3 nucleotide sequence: TGTGCCACCCTCGGGGGGGCTTTGGGCACTGAAGCTTTCTTT. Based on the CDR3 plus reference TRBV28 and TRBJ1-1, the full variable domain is DVKVTQSSRYLVKRTGEKVFLECVQDMDHENMFWYRQDPGLGLRLIYFSYDVKMKEKGDIPEGYSVSREKKERFSLILESASTNQTSMYLCATLGGALGTEAFFGQGTRLTVV.